This section outlines one T cell receptor (beta chain) sequence together with its context. This specimen belongs to a study of T cell responses to AZD1222 COVID-19 vaccine. The CDR3 covers 14 residues. Germline V lookup: CDR1 LNHDA, CDR2 SQIVND (reference sequence). Losses at the gene ends were 7 bases for V and 4 bases for J; bases not matched to a gene: 8. The table came from immunoSEQ multiplex PCR; TCRdb's copy has only in-frame clones and leaves some out. The profile shows 100,000 to 120,000 clones, 85% to 95% of them singletons. The V call is TRBV19, the J call TRBJ1-2; TRBD1 agrees at 8 bases. Sequences were derived from peripheral blood, sampled on day 0 of AZD1222 vaccination. The sequence derives from an adult in good health. CDR3 loop: CASIAGGAGYGYTF. CDR3 coding DNA: TGTGCCAGTATAGCAGGGGGCGCAGGCTATGGCTACACCTTC.